The 22 T cell receptor beta chains reported below all come from one sample, sequenced in a study of T cells expressing NK-cell markers. TCRdb reprocessed the 5' RACE reads; each CDR3 protein has one entry and no DNA is given. This table holds about 400,000 distinct CDR3 sequences. Sequencing was carried out using blood T cells: a sorted CD56 or NKG2C T cell subset, CD4+ or CD8+ T cells, or bulk PBMC T cells (not recorded which). All receptors come from a woman between 45 and 65 years old in good health.

J is TRBJ2-2 and V is TRBV18; checking the TCRdb D call of TRBD1 is not possible without DNA. The germline CDR1 and CDR2 sequences are KGHSH and LQKENI. There are 15 residues in the CDR3. The CDR3 is CASSPGQGSTGELFF.

The chain recombines TRBV28 with TRBJ2-5; TCRdb outputs TRBD1, but without DNA this stays unchecked. This CDR3 has 11 amino acids. The germline CDR1 and CDR2 sequences are MDHEN and SYDVKM. This CDR3 reads CASSDPGNQYF.

The rearrangement uses TRBV27 and TRBJ2-5; there is no DNA to check the TCRdb D call of TRBD1. The V gene's germline CDR1 is MNHEY and CDR2 SMNVEV (reference sequence). CDR3 size: 14 residues. The CDR3 spells CASSPWDRQETQYF.

The genes are TRBV4-1 and TRBJ2-1. The CDR3 has 12 residues. Germline CDR1 MGHRA, CDR2 YSYEKL. The CDR3: CASSQPLGEQFF.

The rearrangement joins TRBV6-5 to TRBJ2-7; TCRdb's D gene call, TRBD1, goes unchecked for lack of DNA. Germline V gives CDR1 MNHEY, CDR2 SVGAGI. This CDR3 is built from 12 residues. CDR3 in amino acids: CASGTPSYEQYF.

V usage is TRBV14 and J usage is TRBJ2-1; TCRdb selects TRBD2, and the lack of DNA leaves this call unchecked. The CDR3 runs 14 residues. Germline lookup yields CDR1 SGHDN and CDR2 FVKESK. The CDR3 is CASQLAGVNNEQFF. The whole variable domain, filled in from reference TRBV14 and TRBJ2-1, reads EAGVTQFPSHSVIEKGQTVTLRCDPISGHDNLYWYRRVMGKEIKFLLHFVKESKQDESGMPNNRFLAERTGGTYSTLKVQPAELEDSGVYFCASQLAGVNNEQFFGPGTRLTVL.

This chain uses TRBV4-1 with TRBJ1-1; the TCRdb D gene call, TRBD1, has no DNA to confirm it. Germline V gene data show CDR1 as MGHRA and CDR2 as YSYEKL. This CDR3 has 12 residues. This CDR3 reads CASSHFTGEAFF.

This rearrangement joins TRBV5-1 to TRBJ2-5; checking the TCRdb D call of TRBD2 is not possible without DNA. The CDR3 length is 15 residues. Germline loops: CDR1 SGHRS, CDR2 YFSETQ. The CDR3 sequence: CASSSSGPGQETQYF.

This rearrangement joins TRBV10-3 to TRBJ1-2. Germline CDR1 reads ENHRY; CDR2 reads SYGVKD. This CDR3 region has 13 residues. CDR3 sequence reads: CAISERLNYGYTF.

The CDR3: CASSWRVAGRNYNEQFF. The chain recombines TRBV5-1 with TRBJ2-1; TCRdb lists TRBD2, though no DNA is available to test this call. The CDR3 runs to 17 residues. Germline values: CDR1 SGHRS, CDR2 YFSETQ.

This chain connects TRBV9 to TRBJ1-2; the TRBD1 assignment by TCRdb is unverifiable without DNA. CDR1 is SGDLS and CDR2 is YYNGEE in the germline V gene. The CDR3 consists of 13 residues. This chain's CDR3 is CASSALGWGAYTF.

This chain connects TRBV5-1 to TRBJ2-7; TCRdb returns TRBD2, unconfirmable since there is no DNA. Germline V gives CDR1 SGHRS, CDR2 YFSETQ. This CDR3 has 14 amino acids. CDR3 sequence: CASSPRTSTSEQYF.

The V gene is TRBV6-7, the J gene TRBJ1-5; as DNA is missing, the TRBD1 call by TCRdb cannot be tested. TRBV6-7 is an ORF, with its function uncertain. This CDR3 comprises 15 residues. CDR3 amino acids: CAIRNRDTCNQPQHF.

V and J are TRBV7-8 and TRBJ1-1; TCRdb's assignment of TRBD1 cannot be checked, as there is no DNA. Germline V gene lookup returns CDR1 SGHVS and CDR2 FQNEAQ. The CDR3 covers 16 residues. The CDR3 reads CASSFGTGRMNTEAFF.

The chain recombines TRBV5-5 with TRBJ2-3. The CDR3 spans 14 residues. Germline assignment: CDR1 SGHKS and CDR2 YYEKEE (reference sequence). CDR3 loop: CASSLDLDRDTQYF.

V gene TRBV5-1 combines with J gene TRBJ2-2. CDR1 SGHRS and CDR2 YFSETQ come from the germline V gene. CDR3 length: 14 residues. CDR3: CASSWGLDTGELFF.

This chain uses TRBV24-1 with TRBJ2-3; TCRdb designates TRBD2, a call that cannot be tested without DNA. CDR3 length: 14 amino acids. Germline V gene sequence: CDR1 KGHDR, CDR2 SFDVKD. The CDR3 spells CATSDGGSTDTQYF.

This chain connects TRBV6-1 to TRBJ2-2; the TCRdb call, TRBD1, lacks DNA for checking. This CDR3 is 15 amino acids long. Germline lookup yields CDR1 MNHNS and CDR2 SASEGT. This CDR3 reads CASSARTGSFGELFF.

The V gene is TRBV5-1, the J gene TRBJ1-2. This CDR3 contains 17 residues. The V gene's germline CDR1 is SGHRS and CDR2 YFSETQ. The CDR3 here is CASRTHGASGLNYGYTF.

The genes are TRBV5-1 and TRBJ2-2; TCRdb outputs TRBD1, but without DNA this stays unchecked. CDR3 size: 16 residues. Germline CDR1 and CDR2: SGHRS and YFSETQ. The CDR3 is CASSFIQGAPTGELFF.

V gene TRBV7-8 combines with J gene TRBJ2-6; TCRdb lists TRBD1, though no DNA is available to test this call. Germline lookup yields CDR1 SGHVS and CDR2 FQNEAQ. The CDR3 contains 19 residues. The chain's CDR3 is CASSNRRQGLIPGANVLTF.

The chain has TRBV12-3 or TRBV12-4 and TRBJ1-5. CDR3 length equals 16 residues. The chain's CDR3 is CASSLLGSKDNQPQHF.